A selection of T cell receptor beta chains follows, all from one sample in a study of cytomegalovirus exposure and HLA in healthy donors. TCRdb's copy holds only in-frame clones and misses some; the assay was immunoSEQ multiplex PCR. There are fewer than 120,000 clones in the sample; around 84% occur only once, and 1% to 1.5% lies in the top ten. Specimen: PBMCs. These receptors all stem from a woman in her thirties in good health and CMV-seronegative. The conserved cysteine and the conserved F or W are not part of the CDR3 here. The listing skips clone size in some rows; elsewhere it reads once, few, many or a size class.

j_gene | v_gene | abundance | CDR3aa
TRBJ1-2 | TRBV27 | - | ASKTGDYYGYT
TRBJ2-7 | TRBV4-1 | - | ASSQDTLLYEQY
TRBJ2-5 | TRBV19 | - | ASSMRGGPETQY
TRBJ1-1 | TRBV5-1 | - | ASSLLMNTEAF
TRBJ2-2 | TRBV5-1 | - | ASSIEGHLTGELF
TRBJ1-2 | TRBV7-9 | - | ASSPPAGFNYGYT
TRBJ1-3 | TRBV21-1 | - | ASSQMLRQRGNTIY
TRBJ1-4 | TRBV27 | - | ASSSGTGERLF
TRBJ1-1 | TRBV5-1 | - | ASSSGNTEAF
TRBJ1-5 | TRBV27 | - | ASRGAGGNQPQH
TRBJ1-5 | TRBV4-2 | - | ASSQAGGTGFLGNQPQH
TRBJ1-2 | TRBV6-5 | - | ASSYGGARGYGYT
TRBJ2-1 | TRBV28 | - | ASREGYFSYNEQF
TRBJ1-1 | TRBV30 | - | AWAGQWSTEAF
TRBJ2-1 | TRBV7-3 | - | ASSPLGGGHEQF
TRBJ1-4 | TRBV6-5 | - | ASSRGRDEKLF
TRBJ1-1 | TRBV12-5 | - | ASGFWTGANTEAF
TRBJ2-7 | TRBV28 | - | ASRDRGPYEQY
TRBJ2-7 | TRBV7-9 | - | ASSPAPGQGPYEQY
TRBJ2-6 | TRBV30 | - | AWSERGISGANVLT
TRBJ1-1 | TRBV30 | - | VQVPVNTEAF
TRBJ2-7 | TRBV6-5 | - | ATGTGQYEQY
TRBJ1-1 | TRBV9 | few | ASSALGQMNTEAF
TRBJ2-7 | TRBV9 | - | ASSVQGAPLYEQY
TRBJ1-5 | TRBV7-2 | - | ASSLGGLSNQPQH
TRBJ1-4 | TRBV5-6 | - | ASSLPGYDEKLF
TRBJ2-3 | TRBV2 | - | ASIPGQGITDTQY
TRBJ2-5 | TRBV5-1 | few | ASSLAGGPETQY
TRBJ1-2 | TRBV5-1 | - | ASSLGGTGASGYT
TRBJ1-5 | TRBV6-5 | few | ASSYSREQPQH
TRBJ2-5 | TRBV5-1 | - | ASSLAQRERQETQY
TRBJ2-2 | TRBV28 | - | ASSLPGAATGELF
TRBJ2-1 | TRBV7-2 | few | ASSPGTGREQF
TRBJ2-3 | TRBV6-4 | - | ASSPGLAGPDTQY
TRBJ2-7 | TRBV6-5 | - | ASSSGQGAIEQY